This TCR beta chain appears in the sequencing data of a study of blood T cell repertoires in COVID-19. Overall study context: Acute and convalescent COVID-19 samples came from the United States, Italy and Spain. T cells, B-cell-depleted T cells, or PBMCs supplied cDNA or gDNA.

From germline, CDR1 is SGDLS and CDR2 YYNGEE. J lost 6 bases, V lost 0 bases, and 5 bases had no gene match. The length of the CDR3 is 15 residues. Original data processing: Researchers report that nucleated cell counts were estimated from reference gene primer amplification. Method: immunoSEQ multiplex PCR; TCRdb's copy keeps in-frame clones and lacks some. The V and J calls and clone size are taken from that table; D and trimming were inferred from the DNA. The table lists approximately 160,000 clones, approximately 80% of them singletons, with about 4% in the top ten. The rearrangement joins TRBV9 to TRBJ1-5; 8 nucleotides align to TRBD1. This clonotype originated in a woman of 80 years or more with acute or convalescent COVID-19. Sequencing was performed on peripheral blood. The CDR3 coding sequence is TGTGCCAGCAGCGTAGGGCCAGGGGGCGTTCAGCCCCAGCATTTT. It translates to CASSVGPGGVQPQHF.